This T cell receptor (beta chain) was recovered during a study of long-term antiretroviral therapy in people with HIV. V was pared by 11 bases and J by 2 bases, with 8 bases of the junction left unmatched. The CDR3 has 14 residues. Germline-derived CDR1 and CDR2 are LNHNV and YYDKDF (reference sequence). Study-wide points: Clonotypes expanded prior to ART showed repertoire dominance at all sampled time points.

With regard to this clone: The antigen is unknown.

The authors ran the immunoSEQ assay, v3.0, at survey level. Assay: immunoSEQ multiplex PCR; the TCRdb copy retains only in-frame clones and omits some. The table records about 12,000 clones, around 80% of them present only once. This TCR was recovered from a man between 35 and 55 years old with HIV. J is TRBJ2-1 and V is TRBV15; 8 nucleotides agree with TRBD2. The material sequenced was unsorted PBMCs, taken 3.4 years after starting antiretroviral therapy. The CDR3 nucleotides are TGTGCCGCAGCCGGGGGGGGGCCCTACAATGAGCAGTTCTTC. It translates to CAAAGGGPYNEQFF.